One and the same sample provided the 23 T cell receptor beta chains below, sequenced in a study of blood T cells in healthy people across ages. Combining a sample-barcoded 5' primer with a J-beta primer mix, a second PCR ran for 7 to 11 cycles. TCRdb processed the 5' RACE reads anew with MiXCR; each CDR3 protein has one entry. The table records approximately 800,000 distinct CDR3 sequences, 35% to 50% of them present only once. The specimen was blood. Receptors originate from a man at least 80 years old in good health.

The chain is built from TRBV6-2 or TRBV6-3 and TRBJ2-5; 7 bases line up with TRBD1. The tail of the sequence fits TRBJ2-7 better, so the J call may be wrong. Per the germline V gene, CDR1 is MNHEY and CDR2 is SVGEGT. CDR3 length equals 14 residues. The CDR3, as DNA: TGTGCCAGCAGTTACACAGGGGAACTTGACGAGCAGTACTTC. Residues: CASSYTGELDEQYF.

In this sample, this clonotype turned up a few times. J is TRBJ2-5 and V is TRBV2, with TRBD1 as a possible D gene (5 bases). V was pared by 3 bases and J by 1 base, with 12 bases between. Germline CDR1 and CDR2: SNHLY and FYNNEI. The CDR3 runs to 15 residues. The CDR3 here is CASSDYRTLQETQYF. In DNA form, the CDR3 reads TGTGCCAGCAGTGACTACAGGACCCTCCAAGAGACCCAGTACTTC.

CDR3: CASSPDSLYGYTF. The CDR3 DNA reads TGTGCCAGCAGTCCGGACAGCCTCTATGGCTACACCTTC. This chain links TRBV2 with TRBJ1-2, with TRBD1 as a possible D gene (6 bases). This CDR3 spans 13 amino acids. Per germline, CDR1 SNHLY and CDR2 FYNNEI. Trimming cost V 5 bases and J 4 bases, with 11 bases left between them.

V and J are TRBV5-1 and TRBJ2-1; 15 bases align to TRBD2. CDR1 SGHRS and CDR2 YFSETQ come from the germline V gene. This CDR3 region has 16 residues. V was pared by 3 bases and J by 6 bases, with 4 bases of the junction left unmatched. The CDR3 protein is CASSSRTSGGANEQFF. Here the CDR3 DNA reads TGCGCCAGCAGCTCCCGGACTAGCGGGGGGGCCAATGAGCAGTTCTTC.

This chain links TRBV30 with TRBJ1-5, with D unresolved. The CDR3 spans 14 residues. Germline loops: CDR1 GTSNPN, CDR2 SVGIG (reference sequence). Trimming stripped 0 bases from V and 6 bases from J, with 12 bases between. The CDR3 sequence: CAWSVGNLSQPQHF. CDR3 sequence (DNA): TGTGCCTGGAGTGTTGGTAACCTTAGTCAGCCCCAGCATTTT. Based on the CDR3 plus reference TRBV30 and TRBJ1-5, the full variable domain is SQTIHQWPATLVQPVGSPLSLECTVEGTSNPNLYWYRQAAGRGLQLLFYSVGIGQISSEVPQNLSASRPQDRQFILSSKKLLLSDSGFYLCAWSVGNLSQPQHFGDGTRLSIL.

This clonotype was detected once. J is TRBJ2-5 and V is TRBV7-2, with 8 bases matching TRBD2. V lost 1 base, J lost 4 bases, and 11 bases stayed unmatched. Germline assignment: CDR1 SGHTA and CDR2 FQGNSA. The CDR3 runs to 17 residues. CDR3 DNA: TGTGCCAGCAGCTTAGGGCCTCCAGCGGGAGAGTTAGAGACCCAGTACTTC. It translates to CASSLGPPAGELETQYF.

This chain connects TRBV7-6 to TRBJ2-7; no reliable D call. The CDR3 runs 15 residues. Looked up from germline, CDR1 is SGHVS and CDR2 is FNYEAQ. Trimming left V 2 bases short and J 9 bases short, with 20 bases between. As DNA, the CDR3 is TGTGCCAGCAGCTTAAGCCCCGCATCTCCCCGAGGGCAGTACTTC. It codes for CASSLSPASPRGQYF.

The genes are TRBV12-3 or TRBV12-4 and TRBJ1-1; D ambiguous. The CDR3 is made up of 14 amino acids. Trimming left V 4 bases short and J 1 base short, with 10 bases between. CDR3 DNA: TGTGCCAGCAGTTCCTGGACGGAGAACACTGAAGCTTTCTTT. Its protein is CASSSWTENTEAFF.

This clonotype was found once. The gene calls are TRBV5-1 and TRBJ2-1; 9 nucleotides agree with TRBD2. The CDR3 loop spans 16 amino acids. Trimming at V came to 0 bases and at J to 6 bases, leaving 7 bases not matched to a gene. CDR1 is SGHRS, CDR2 YFSETQ, per germline. The CDR3 DNA reads as TGCGCCAGCAGCTTGGGGGGGACTAGCTTATTCAATGAGCAGTTCTTC. It yields the protein CASSLGGTSLFNEQFF.

The genes are TRBV11-2 and TRBJ2-1; D is undetermined. CDR1 is SGHAT, CDR2 FQNNGV, per germline. The CDR3 is made up of 14 amino acids. V was clipped by 5 bases and J by 8 bases, with 16 bases between them. The CDR3 coding sequence is TGTGCCAGCAGCCCGGACGGTCTTCAGCATGAGCAGTTCTTC. It specifies CASSPDGLQHEQFF.

This clonotype was counted once. This chain links TRBV29-1 with TRBJ2-7, with D tentatively TRBD1 (5 bases). V was cut by 4 bases and J by 7 bases, with 23 bases left in between. The germline V gene has CDR1 SQVTM and CDR2 ANQGSEA. This CDR3 has 15 amino acids. Here the CDR3 DNA reads TGCAGCGTTGTAGGATTAGGACACCAAGAGAATGAGCAGTACTTC. Encoded protein: CSVVGLGHQENEQYF.

This clonotype came up a few times. The chain couples TRBV7-2 to TRBJ2-1; D call uncertain. Germline assignment: CDR1 SGHTA and CDR2 FQGNSA. The CDR3 spans 14 residues. V shed 1 base and J shed 7 bases, with 11 bases lying between them. DNA for the CDR3: TGTGCCAGCAGCTTAGTTACGACCCCAAATGAGCAGTTCTTC. This translates into CASSLVTTPNEQFF.

This clonotype has more than one count but fewer than ten. This rearrangement joins TRBV28 to TRBJ2-1; a weak D match, TRBD1 (6 bases). Trimming took 5 bases from V and 4 from J, leaving 9 bases between them. Germline values: CDR1 MDHEN, CDR2 SYDVKM. The CDR3 loop spans 13 amino acids. The DNA for the CDR3 is TGTGCCAGCAGTGTAACAGGGTACAATGAGCAGTTCTTC. Translating gives CASSVTGYNEQFF.

This chain joins TRBV5-5 and TRBJ2-1; D possibly corresponds to TRBD2 (6 bases). CDR1 and CDR2 (germline): SGHKS, YYEKEE (reference sequence). V lost 10 bases to trimming and J lost 7 bases, with 21 bases between them. The CDR3 extends over 14 amino acids. In nucleotides, the CDR3 is TGTGCCGGCCGCCTGGGACTCTCCGGGAATGAGCAGTTCTTC. Translating it yields CAGRLGLSGNEQFF. Drawing the rest from reference TRBV5-5 and TRBJ2-1, the complete variable domain is DAGVTQSPTHLIKTRGQQVTLRCSPISGHKSVSWYQQVLGQGPQFIFQYYEKEERGRGNFPDRFSARQFPNYSSELNVNALLLGDSALYLCAGRLGLSGNEQFFGPGTRLTVL.

The rearrangement joins TRBV7-2 to TRBJ2-7; 8 nucleotides align to TRBD2. The CDR3 runs 15 residues. J gave up 4 bases and V 3 bases, and 8 bases lay outside the gene matches. Germline values: CDR1 SGHTA, CDR2 FQGNSA. The CDR3 DNA follows: TGTGCCAGCAGCTTCAGCGGGAGAAAGGCGTACGAGCAGTACTTC. Protein product: CASSFSGRKAYEQYF. Full variable domain (remainder filled in from reference TRBV7-2 and TRBJ2-7): GAGVSQSPSNKVTEKGKDVELRCDPISGHTALYWYRQSLGQGLEFLIYFQGNSAPDKSGLPSDRFSAERTGGSVSTLTIQRTQQEDSAVYLCASSFSGRKAYEQYFGPGTRLTVT.

V is TRBV29-1 and J is TRBJ2-6; D remains unclear. Germline V CDR1 and CDR2: SQVTM, ANQGSEA. CDR3 size: 13 residues. Trimming took off 1 base at V and 3 bases at J, with 4 bases between the two ends. In DNA form, the CDR3 reads TGCAGCGTTGAAGGGCTTGGGGCCAACGTCCTGACTTTC. It specifies CSVEGLGANVLTF. The complete variable domain, with remaining parts taken from reference TRBV29-1 and TRBJ2-6, reads SAVISQKPSRDICQRGTSLTIQCQVDSQVTMMFWYRQQPGQSLTLIATANQGSEATYESGFVIDKFPISRPNLTFSTLTVSNMSPEDSSIYLCSVEGLGANVLTFGAGSRLTVL.

The chain joins TRBV4-2 to TRBJ2-1, with 9 nucleotides matching TRBD2. The ends lost 4 bases at V and 6 bases at J; junction bases unmatched: 4. The CDR3 extends over 14 amino acids. Per the germline V gene, CDR1 is LGHNA and CDR2 is YNFKEQ. For the CDR3, the DNA is TGTGCCAGCAGCCGCGGGGGGGCCGTCAATGAGCAGTTCTTC. This gives the protein CASSRGGAVNEQFF.

Ten or more counts support this clonotype. This chain links TRBV9 with TRBJ2-1; the match to TRBD1 covers 10 bases. CDR1 and CDR2 from the germline V gene are SGDLS and YYNGEE. V shed 4 bases and J 8 bases; nucleotides not matched to a gene: 9. The CDR3 extends over 15 amino acids. The CDR3 DNA reads TGTGCCAGCAGCACGGGACAGGGGACTACCGATGAGCAGTTCTTC. Translation: CASSTGQGTTDEQFF.

The chain uses TRBV29-1 and TRBJ2-3; a possible D gene is TRBD1 (6 bases). Per the germline V gene, CDR1 is SQVTM and CDR2 is ANQGSEA. This CDR3 is 12 amino acids long. This chain's CDR3 is CSSTRGADTQYF. The DNA for the CDR3 is TGCAGTTCTACCAGGGGTGCAGATACGCAGTATTTT.

The gene calls are TRBV20-1 and TRBJ1-2; TRBD1 matches at 8 bases. Germline loops: CDR1 DFQATT, CDR2 SNEGSKA (reference sequence). The CDR3 length is 17 residues. Unmatched junction bases numbered 15, after V lost 6 bases and J lost 0 bases. DNA of the CDR3: TGCAGTGCAGCCCCCGGGACAGGCGTATACCCTAACTATGGCTACACCTTC. Translated, it gives CSAAPGTGVYPNYGYTF.

This chain connects TRBV20-1 to TRBJ1-4, with TRBD1 as a possible D gene (6 bases). V lost 4 bases and J lost 7, with 16 bases in between. The CDR3 runs 14 residues. Germline V CDR1 and CDR2: DFQATT, SNEGSKA (reference sequence). CDR3 loop: CSATRGGWGEKLFF. Written as DNA, the CDR3 is TGCAGTGCTACCCGGGGGGGCTGGGGTGAAAAACTGTTTTTT.

The chain joins TRBV10-3 to TRBJ2-5; TRBD1 agrees at 8 bases. The CDR3 sequence is 13 residues long. The V gene's germline CDR1 is ENHRY and CDR2 SYGVKD. V lost 6 bases to trimming and J lost 5 bases; unmatched junction nucleotides: 5. CDR3 region: CAIRTGEVETQYF. The CDR3 region has the DNA TGTGCCATCAGGACAGGGGAGGTGGAGACCCAGTACTTC.

The rearrangement links TRBV5-1 to TRBJ2-1, with D unresolved. V was trimmed by 1 base and J by 13 bases, leaving 12 bases between them. Germline V gives CDR1 SGHRS, CDR2 YFSETQ. The CDR3 length is 12 residues. CDR3 protein: CASSLPSSNQFF. In DNA form, the CDR3 reads TGCGCCAGCAGCTTGCCGTCCTCGAACCAGTTCTTC.